These 2 T cell receptor beta chains were all obtained from the same sample, sequenced in a study of T cell repertoires in cytomegalovirus infection (dated by TCRdb to about 2019). Instrument used: Illumina HiSeq 1500. TCRdb reworked the public reads: Q25 trimming with fastp, MiXCR clone assembly, productive beta chains retained. Every entry covers one CDR3 protein and lists the most common genes and DNA from its rows. The table for this sample lists 150,000 to 200,000 distinct CDR3 sequences; over 13% of them were counted only once. The top ten hold 25% to 30% of the sample. The sample consisted of PBMCs. The receptors were gathered from a human donor in good health (CMV status not recorded). Some clones in this sample may be carry-over from other donors' samples.

The sample holds a few counts of this clonotype. This rearrangement joins TRBV12-3 or TRBV12-4 to TRBJ1-2, with TRBD1 as a possible D gene (6 bases). CDR3 length: 13 amino acids. V was clipped by 6 bases and J by 8 bases, with 16 bases between them. DNA of the CDR3: TGTGCCAGCAGGCCCGGAGGGGGGGCAGGCTACACCTTC. Protein sequence: CASRPGGGAGYTF.

The chain employs TRBV6-2 or TRBV6-3 and TRBJ2-2, with 7 bases lining up with TRBD2. This CDR3 is built from 17 residues. Germline trimming cut 2 bases from V and 4 bases from J; bases unmatched to any gene: 10. Germline V gives CDR1 MNHEY, CDR2 SVGEGT. The CDR3 DNA follows: TGTGCCAGCAGTTACGCAGATGGCCTAGCGGTCACCGGGGAGCTGTTTTTT. Encoded protein: CASSYADGLAVTGELFF.